Here is one T cell receptor beta chain with its context. Its antigen remains unidentified. The source of the sample is a study of OX40 agonist ivuxolimab in advanced cancers. Overall study context: Eligibility admitted prior anti-PD-1, anti-PD-L1 or anti-CTLA-4 therapy; around 42% had some.

The CDR3 runs 13 residues. With V trimmed by 5 bases and J by 9 bases, 10 bases remained unmatched. CDR1 is SGDLS and CDR2 is YYNGEE in the germline V gene. The method was immunoSEQ multiplex PCR; TCRdb's version includes in-frame clones alone and lacks a portion of them. The sample carries roughly 69,000 clones, about 90% recorded once. Study-wide results and caveats: More expanded clones were found, on average, in CD8+ than in CD4+ T cells. In a subset of nonresponders, normalized T-cell clonal expansion was also low.

The TCR was taken from an adult with an advanced solid tumor such as melanoma, head and neck, liver or kidney cancer. The starting material was CD4+ or CD8+ T cells sorted from blood, obtained in a trial of the OX40 agonist ivuxolimab. The chain links TRBV9 to TRBJ2-5; 7 nucleotides line up with TRBD2. CDR3 protein: CASSPLRGEAQYF. CDR3 nucleotides: TGTGCCAGCAGTCCCTTACGGGGGGAGGCCCAGTACTTC. Full variable domain (rest looked up from reference TRBV9 and TRBJ2-5): DSGVTQTPKHLITATGQRVTLRCSPRSGDLSVYWYQQSLDQGLQFLIQYYNGEERAKGNILERFSAQQFPDLHSELNLSSLELGDSALYFCASSPLRGEAQYFGPGTRLLVL.